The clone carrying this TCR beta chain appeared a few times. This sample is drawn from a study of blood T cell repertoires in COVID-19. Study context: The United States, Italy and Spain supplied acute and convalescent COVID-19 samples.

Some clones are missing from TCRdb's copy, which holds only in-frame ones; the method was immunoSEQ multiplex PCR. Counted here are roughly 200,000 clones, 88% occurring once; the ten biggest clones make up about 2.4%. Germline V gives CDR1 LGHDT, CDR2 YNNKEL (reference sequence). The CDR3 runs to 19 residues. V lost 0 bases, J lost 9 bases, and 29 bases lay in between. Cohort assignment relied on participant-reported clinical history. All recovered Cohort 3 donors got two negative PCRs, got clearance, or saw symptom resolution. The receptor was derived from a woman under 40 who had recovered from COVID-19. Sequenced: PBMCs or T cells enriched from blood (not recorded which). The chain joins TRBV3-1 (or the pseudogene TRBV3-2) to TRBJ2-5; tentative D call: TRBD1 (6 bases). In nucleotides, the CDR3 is TGTGCCAGCAGCCAAGATACATTGGGGCCGGGACAAAGAGTAGGGTCCCAGTACTTC. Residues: CASSQDTLGPGQRVGSQYF.